Listed below are T cell receptor beta chains from one sample, sequenced in a study of T cell responses to AZD1222 COVID-19 vaccine. Clones were sequenced by immunoSEQ multiplex PCR, and TCRdb holds only the in-frame ones, with some missing. The table shows about 150,000 clones, with about 93% occurring only once. The material was peripheral blood, obtained 28 days after the second AZD1222 dose. The origin of the receptors is an adult who received the AZD1222 COVID-19 vaccine. The CDR3 runs from the conserved cysteine through the conserved F or W. A D gene is named only where the DNA matches it firmly. Rows may omit the clone size; those that give it use once, few, many or a size class.

V gene	D gene	J gene	clone size	CDR3 protein	CDR3 DNA
TRBV5-6	-	TRBJ1-2	-	CASSLEETKNYGYTF	TGTGCCAGCAGCTTGGAAGAGACAAAAAACTATGGCTACACCTTC
TRBV24-1	-	TRBJ2-1	-	CATSEPSRGNEQFF	TGTGCCACCAGTGAGCCGTCCAGAGGCAATGAGCAGTTCTTC
TRBV7-9	-	TRBJ2-2	-	CASSLSKEQGESGELFF	TGTGCCAGCAGCTTAAGTAAGGAACAGGGCGAGTCCGGGGAGCTGTTTTTT
TRBV4-2	-	TRBJ2-7	-	CASSHRQGGVGQGTYEQYF	TGTGCCAGCAGCCATCGCCAGGGCGGGGTGGGGCAGGGAACCTACGAGCAGTACTTC
TRBV7-8	TRBD2	TRBJ2-6	-	CASSPGGGRGFTPQDSGANVLTF	TGTGCCAGCAGCCCCGGGGGGGGAAGGGGTTTTACTCCGCAAGACTCTGGGGCCAACGTCCTGACTTTC
TRBV12-3/TRBV12-4	-	TRBJ1-3	-	CATQGSGNTIYF	TGTGCCACCCAGGGTTCCGGAAACACCATATATTTT
TRBV6-5	-	TRBJ1-2	-	CASSSGENYGYTF	TGTGCCAGCAGCTCAGGGGAAAACTATGGCTACACCTTC
TRBV27	-	TRBJ1-2	-	CASSFGTVGGYTF	TGTGCCAGCAGTTTTGGAACAGTCGGAGGCTACACCTTC
TRBV7-2	TRBD1	TRBJ1-2	-	CASSLDRGQGYGYTF	TGTGCCAGCAGCTTGGACAGGGGGCAGGGCTATGGCTACACCTTC
TRBV5-4	TRBD1	TRBJ2-7	-	CASRKQGAAYEQYF	TGTGCCAGCAGAAAACAGGGGGCGGCCTACGAGCAGTACTTC
TRBV7-9	-	TRBJ1-5	many	CASSLAGQSLNQPQHF	TGTGCCAGCAGCTTAGCGGGGCAGAGCCTTAATCAGCCCCAGCATTTT
TRBV9	-	TRBJ1-1	-	CASSVATEAFF	TGTGCCAGCAGCGTAGCTACTGAAGCTTTCTTT
TRBV12-3/TRBV12-4	-	TRBJ2-7	-	CASSLLIAYEQYF	TGTGCCAGCAGCCTATTGATAGCCTACGAGCAGTACTTC
TRBV11-3	-	TRBJ2-7	-	CASSLGRTAYEQYF	TGTGCCAGCAGCTTAGGTCGGACGGCTTACGAGCAGTACTTC
TRBV5-4	TRBD1	TRBJ1-6	-	CASSGDRGIGSPLHF	TGTGCCAGCAGCGGTGACAGGGGAATTGGATCACCCCTCCACTTT
TRBV12-3/TRBV12-4	-	TRBJ2-7	-	CASSLGPSGEQYF	TGTGCCAGCAGTTTAGGGCCCTCGGGGGAGCAGTACTTC
TRBV5-5	TRBD1	TRBJ1-2	-	CASSLFRDSHYGYTF	TGTGCCAGCAGTCTTTTCCGGGACAGCCACTATGGCTACACCTTC
TRBV5-5	-	TRBJ1-5	-	CASSLESGRDQPQHF	TGTGCCAGCAGCTTGGAGTCCGGGAGGGATCAGCCCCAGCATTTT
TRBV5-6	-	TRBJ1-3	-	CASSLQGRGNTIYF	TGTGCCAGCAGCTTGCAGGGTCGTGGAAACACCATATATTTT
TRBV5-4	TRBD1	TRBJ1-2	-	CASSLGDRVENGYTF	TGTGCCAGCAGCTTGGGGGACAGGGTCGAGAATGGCTACACCTTC
TRBV12-3/TRBV12-4	-	TRBJ1-1	-	CASSLHLNTEAFF	TGTGCCAGCAGTTTACACTTGAACACTGAAGCTTTCTTT
TRBV5-1	-	TRBJ1-4	-	CASSLNTVNEKLFF	TGCGCCAGCAGCTTGAATACAGTTAATGAAAAACTGTTTTTT
TRBV30	TRBD2	TRBJ2-7	-	CAWSLAGGYEQYF	TGTGCCTGGAGTCTAGCGGGAGGATACGAGCAGTACTTC
TRBV27	-	TRBJ1-1	once	CASSLGQNTEAFF	TGTGCCAGCAGTTTAGGACAGAACACTGAAGCTTTCTTT
TRBV30	-	TRBJ2-5	-	CAWSVSRETQYF	TGTGCCTGGAGTGTATCCAGGGAGACCCAGTACTTC
TRBV7-9	TRBD2	TRBJ2-7	few	CASSPTSGTYEQYF	TGTGCCAGCAGCCCGACTAGCGGGACCTACGAGCAGTACTTC
TRBV10-2	-	TRBJ2-1	-	CASSVNYNEQFF	TGCGCCAGCAGTGTCAACTACAATGAGCAGTTCTTC
TRBV27	TRBD1	TRBJ1-2	-	CASSPQGAGGYTF	TGTGCCAGCAGTCCACAGGGGGCGGGGGGCTACACCTTC
TRBV6-6	-	TRBJ1-2	-	CASSPPAGDGYTF	TGTGCCAGCAGTCCCCCGGCAGGGGATGGCTACACCTTC
TRBV5-4	TRBD1	TRBJ1-1	-	CASSLLDRGSSEAFF	TGTGCCAGCAGCTTGTTGGACAGGGGATCGTCTGAAGCTTTCTTT
TRBV12-3/TRBV12-4	-	TRBJ1-1	-	CASIRSTGEAFF	TGTGCCAGCATTCGTAGCACAGGCGAAGCTTTCTTT
TRBV11-2	TRBD1	TRBJ2-6	-	CASSLDDGTGITLRGVLTF	TGTGCCAGCAGCTTAGATGACGGGACAGGGATCACCTTGCGGGGCGTCCTGACTTTC
TRBV19	-	TRBJ2-7	-	CASSTGLGWSEQYF	TGTGCCAGTAGTACAGGTTTAGGGTGGAGCGAGCAGTACTTC
TRBV25-1	-	TRBJ1-2	-	CASSESRGTYGYTF	TGTGCCAGCAGTGAATCGAGAGGGACCTATGGCTACACCTTC
TRBV14	-	TRBJ1-1	-	CASSQEQPEAFF	TGTGCCAGCAGCCAAGAACAGCCTGAAGCTTTCTTT
TRBV5-1	TRBD2	TRBJ2-1	-	CASSARSSSGLRSYNEQFF	TGCGCCAGCAGCGCCAGATCGTCTAGCGGGCTCCGCTCCTACAATGAGCAGTTCTTC
TRBV27	-	TRBJ1-6	-	CASSFDRNNSPLHF	TGTGCCAGCAGTTTCGACAGAAATAATTCACCCCTCCACTTT
TRBV21-1	-	TRBJ2-7	-	CASSILTGTRIRDGTRIREQYF	TGTGCCAGCAGCATATTAACCGGGACACGTATTCGCGACGGGACACGTATTCGCGAGCAGTACTTC
TRBV6-1	-	TRBJ1-3	-	CASSELPGQGNTIYF	TGTGCCAGCAGTGAGCTCCCGGGACAAGGAAACACCATATATTTT
TRBV4-1	TRBD1	TRBJ1-2	-	CASSQDLVRTGYGYTF	TGCGCCAGCAGCCAAGATTTAGTTAGGACAGGGTATGGCTACACCTTC
TRBV15	TRBD2	TRBJ2-3	-	CATKTSGRTDTQYF	TGTGCCACCAAGACTAGCGGGAGGACAGATACGCAGTATTTT
TRBV7-9	TRBD2	TRBJ2-1	-	CASSTNSTLAGGYNEQFF	TGTGCCAGCAGCACCAACTCCACCCTAGCGGGAGGTTACAATGAGCAGTTCTTC
TRBV14	TRBD1	TRBJ1-1	once	CASSQAGGKAFF	TGTGCCAGCAGCCAAGCAGGGGGCAAAGCTTTCTTT
TRBV24-1	TRBD2	TRBJ2-1	few	CATSDPTSGSSYNEQFF	TGTGCCACCAGTGATCCAACTAGCGGGAGCTCCTACAATGAGCAGTTCTTC
TRBV7-9	TRBD1	TRBJ1-1	-	CASSPGPGTGTDTEAFF	TGTGCCAGCAGCCCCGGGCCCGGGACAGGGACCGACACTGAAGCTTTCTTT
TRBV2	TRBD2	TRBJ2-3	-	CASPKREGPSTDTQYF	TGTGCCAGCCCAAAGCGGGAGGGGCCGAGCACAGATACGCAGTATTTT
TRBV5-6	-	TRBJ1-5	-	CASSLAVGQPQHF	TGTGCCAGCAGTTTGGCAGTCGGACAGCCCCAGCATTTT
TRBV12-3/TRBV12-4	-	TRBJ1-1	-	CASSKQGPTEAFF	TGTGCCAGCAGCAAACAGGGTCCCACTGAAGCTTTCTTT